These 25 T cell receptor beta chains came from one sample sequenced in a study of CD8+ T cells in alopecia areata. As for treatment: oral pan-JAK inhibitor, 5-10 mg twice daily. cDNA prepared by RNA extraction and subsequent reverse transcription served as the template for sequencing. The assay was immunoSEQ multiplex PCR, and TCRdb's table has in-frame clones only and misses some. This sample has around 120,000 clones, with 50% to 55% found just once. The sample here was CD4+ T cells sorted from blood, taken at week 4, from a patient treated with tofacitinib. The receptors here all came from a human donor with alopecia areata.

This rearrangement joins TRBV11-2 to TRBJ2-1, with TRBD2 matching over 8 bases. There are 16 residues in the CDR3. The V gene's germline CDR1 is SGHAT and CDR2 FQNNGV. V shed 6 bases and J 4 bases; nucleotides not matched to a gene: 11. The CDR3 is CASSRNRGGLYNEQFF. CDR3 sequence (DNA): TGTGCCAGCAGTCGGAACCGCGGGGGGTTATACAATGAGCAGTTCTTC.

This chain links TRBV7-9 with TRBJ1-4; TRBD1 agrees at 8 bases. Germline CDR1 is SEHNR and CDR2 is FQNEAQ (reference sequence). There are 16 residues in the CDR3. Trimming removed 2 bases from V and 7 bases from J; junction bases left unmatched: 9. The CDR3 DNA is TGTGCCAGCAGCTTATCTCAGGGGGCGCGTGGTGAAAAACTGTTTTTT. It translates to CASSLSQGARGEKLFF.

This clone has just a few counts. The chain joins TRBV30 to TRBJ2-2; 10 positions agree with TRBD2. The CDR3 extends over 16 amino acids. With V trimmed by 3 bases and J by 4 bases, 8 bases remained unmatched. Per germline, CDR1 GTSNPN and CDR2 SVGIG (reference sequence). For the CDR3, the DNA is TGTGCCTGGAGCCTAGCGGGGGCCTCGGGCACCGGGGAGCTGTTTTTT. It encodes CAWSLAGASGTGELFF.

V and J are TRBV9 and TRBJ1-1; perhaps TRBD1 as D (5 bases). The CDR3 totals 13 residues. V gave up 4 bases and J gave up 5 bases, with 12 bases separating them. The germline gives CDR1 SGDLS, CDR2 YYNGEE. As DNA, the CDR3 is TGTGCCAGCAGCCCACGGTGGGGGACTGAAGCTTTCTTT. Translating gives CASSPRWGTEAFF.

This clone was recorded at least ten times. This chain links TRBV7-9 with TRBJ2-7; 7 nucleotides match TRBD1. From germline, CDR1 is SEHNR and CDR2 FQNEAQ (reference sequence). V shed 3 bases, J shed 1 base, and the junction held 6 bases outside the gene matches. This CDR3 has 15 residues. The CDR3 DNA reads as TGTGCCAGCAGCTTCGACGGGACAGAATCCTACGAGCAGTACTTC. Its translation: CASSFDGTESYEQYF.

The chain is built from TRBV2 and TRBJ2-3; a weak D match, TRBD1 (5 bases). The CDR3 has 14 amino acids. Germline assignment: CDR1 SNHLY and CDR2 FYNNEI. With 6 bases removed from V and 2 bases from J, the gap between germline ends came to 12 bases. CDR3 DNA sequence: TGTGCCAGCAGCCCAGACAGCTACACAGATACGCAGTATTTT. Translating it yields CASSPDSYTDTQYF. The whole variable domain, filled in from reference TRBV2 and TRBJ2-3, reads EPEVTQTPSHQVTQMGQEVILRCVPISNHLYFYWYRQILGQKVEFLVSFYNNEISEKSEIFDDQFSVERPDGSNFTLKIRSTKLEDSAMYFCASSPDSYTDTQYFGPGTRLTVL.

V is TRBV6-5 and J is TRBJ2-3, with D tentatively TRBD1 (5 bases). Trimming took 6 bases from V and 4 from J, leaving 11 bases between them. Germline CDR1 reads MNHEY; CDR2 reads SVGAGI. This CDR3 comprises 13 residues. The CDR3 loop is CASSLRVADTQYF. The CDR3 region has the DNA TGTGCCAGCAGCCTCAGGGTTGCAGATACGCAGTATTTT.

The CDR3 DNA is TGTGCCAGCAGGGTACAGGGGGCAAGGGAGACCCAGTACTTC. It specifies CASRVQGARETQYF. The chain carries TRBV6-5 and TRBJ2-5; 9 nucleotides align to TRBD1. This CDR3 region has 14 residues. Germline assignment: CDR1 MNHEY and CDR2 SVGAGI. V lost 6 bases, J lost 5 bases, and 7 bases stayed unmatched.

This clone was picked up a small number of times. The chain is built from TRBV23-1 and TRBJ2-7; D is perhaps TRBD1 (6 bases). TRBV23-1 is an open reading frame, and its role is uncertain. The CDR3 runs to 16 residues. V lost 4 bases to trimming and J lost 4 bases, with 20 bases between them. This CDR3 is CASSPQQGSSSYEQYF. The CDR3 DNA reads as TGCGCCAGCAGTCCGCAACAGGGTAGTTCGTCTTACGAGCAGTACTTC.

In its sample, this clone was seen once. V is TRBV5-1 and J is TRBJ2-2; D is unresolved. CDR1 SGHRS and CDR2 YFSETQ come from the germline V gene. The CDR3 is made up of 15 amino acids. Trimming shortened V by 2 bases and J by 2 bases, and 10 bases separated the two germline ends. CDR3 DNA: TGCGCCAGCAGCTTCAGGCCTCCCAACACCGGGGAGCTGTTTTTT. The encoded protein is CASSFRPPNTGELFF.

This clone showed up just a few times. The CDR3 region is CASSSTNTGEQYF. DNA of the CDR3: TGTGCCAGCAGTTCGACAAACACCGGGGAGCAGTACTTC. The V call is TRBV27, the J call TRBJ2-7; D uncertain. V lost 4 bases and J lost 7, with 14 bases in between. From germline, CDR1 is MNHEY and CDR2 SMNVEV (reference sequence). This CDR3 spans 13 amino acids.

The genes are TRBV6-5 and TRBJ1-4; D uncertain. With 0 bases removed from V and 0 bases from J, the gap between germline ends came to 5 bases. This CDR3 contains 15 residues. The germline gives CDR1 MNHEY, CDR2 SVGAGI. Here the CDR3 DNA reads TGTGCCAGCAGTTACTCAGGGTCAACTAATGAAAAACTGTTTTTT. Its protein product is CASSYSGSTNEKLFF.

The rearrangement links TRBV2 to TRBJ2-6; D not resolved. V gave up 4 bases and J gave up 1 base, with 5 bases separating them. Germline V gives CDR1 SNHLY, CDR2 FYNNEI. The CDR3 sequence is 14 residues long. CDR3 in DNA: TGTGCCAGCAGTGTTCTTTCTGGGGCCAACGTCCTGACTTTC. Its translation: CASSVLSGANVLTF.

The chain joins TRBV30 to TRBJ2-3; the D gene could be TRBD1 or TRBD2 (5 bases each). In germline, CDR1 is GTSNPN, CDR2 SVGIG (reference sequence). Trimming stripped 5 bases from V and 6 bases from J, with 12 bases between. The CDR3 spans 12 residues. The CDR3 loop is CAWLGVGDTQYF. CDR3 nucleotides: TGTGCCTGGCTGGGGGTTGGGGATACGCAGTATTTT.

In this sample, this clone turned up a few times. The rearrangement joins TRBV5-1 to TRBJ2-7; TRBD1 matches 7 bases. Germline V CDR1 and CDR2: SGHRS, YFSETQ. Unmatched junction bases numbered 8, after V lost 4 bases and J lost 4 bases. The CDR3 has 14 amino acids. Here the CDR3 reads CASSRPDRFYEQYF. CDR3 nucleotides: TGCGCCAGCAGCCGACCGGACAGGTTTTACGAGCAGTACTTC. Using reference TRBV5-1 and TRBJ2-7 for the parts outside the CDR3, the full variable domain is KAGVTQTPRYLIKTRGQQVTLSCSPISGHRSVSWYQQTPGQGLQFLFEYFSETQRNKGNFPGRFSGRQFSNSRSEMNVSTLELGDSALYLCASSRPDRFYEQYFGPGTRLTVT.

This clone appeared a few times. The V and J genes are TRBV7-9 and TRBJ1-1; a possible D gene is TRBD1 (5 bases). CDR1 is SEHNR, CDR2 FQNEAQ, per germline (reference sequence). The germline V and J ends were trimmed by 1 base and 8 bases, with 11 bases remaining between them. The CDR3 consists of 13 residues. CDR3 nucleotides: TGTGCCAGCAGCTTAGGAGGGGCGGGGGAAGCTTTCTTT. This sequence encodes CASSLGGAGEAFF.

The V and J genes are TRBV5-1 and TRBJ2-7; 10 positions agree with TRBD2. Germline CDR1 and CDR2: SGHRS and YFSETQ. The V and J ends lost 2 bases and 5 bases, in that order; junction bases with no gene match: 10. CDR3 length: 16 residues. CDR3: CASSLSTSGKRDEQYF. The CDR3 DNA is TGCGCCAGCAGCTTAAGCACTAGCGGGAAGCGGGACGAGCAGTACTTC.

The chain uses TRBV6-6 and TRBJ1-2, with D unclear. CDR1 and CDR2 (germline): MNHNY, SVGAGI (reference sequence). V was cut by 4 bases and J by 2 bases, with 8 bases left in between. The CDR3 spans 13 residues. CDR3: CASSLGPNYGYTF. CDR3 in DNA: TGTGCCAGCAGTTTGGGCCCGAACTATGGCTACACCTTC.

This clone was observed a handful of times. The chain combines TRBV5-1 with TRBJ2-5; D not certain. The CDR3 consists of 15 residues. Trimming left V 7 bases short and J 2 bases short, with 18 bases between. CDR1 and CDR2 (germline): SGHRS, YFSETQ. Here the CDR3 DNA reads TGCGCCAGCGGTGGAGTCGCGAGGACGCAAGAGACCCAGTACTTC. It translates to CASGGVARTQETQYF.

The chain carries TRBV29-1 and TRBJ2-7; 8 bases line up with TRBD1. This CDR3 is built from 15 residues. Trimming at V came to 4 bases and at J to 0 bases, leaving 8 bases not matched to a gene. Germline V gene lookup returns CDR1 SQVTM and CDR2 ANQGSEA. The CDR3 loop is CSVVISGTGSYEQYF. CDR3 DNA sequence: TGCAGCGTTGTTATTTCCGGGACAGGCTCCTACGAGCAGTACTTC.

The chain recombines TRBV29-1 with TRBJ1-1; 7 bases line up with TRBD1. The trim removed 8 bases at V and 3 bases at J, leaving 6 bases unmatched. The CDR3 is 12 residues long. Germline CDR1 SQVTM, CDR2 ANQGSEA. In nucleotides, the CDR3 is TGCAGCTACAGGGGAAAATACACTGAAGCTTTCTTT. It encodes CSYRGKYTEAFF.

This clone has a handful of counts. The rearrangement uses TRBV29-1 and TRBJ1-4; no reliable D call. The V gene lost 7 bases and the J gene lost 2 bases, with 5 bases spanning the gap. The CDR3 sequence is 11 residues long. Looked up from germline, CDR1 is SQVTM and CDR2 is ANQGSEA. CDR3: CSAWTNEKLFF. For the CDR3, the DNA is TGCAGCGCCTGGACTAATGAAAAACTGTTTTTT.

The V gene is TRBV30, the J gene TRBJ1-2; 8 nucleotides align to TRBD1. V dropped 3 bases and J dropped 7; count of bases not matched to a gene: 10. Germline V gene lookup returns CDR1 GTSNPN and CDR2 SVGIG (reference sequence). The CDR3 loop spans 14 amino acids. CDR3 residues: CAWSHDRGYSGYTF. DNA for the CDR3: TGTGCCTGGAGCCACGACAGGGGTTATAGTGGCTACACCTTC. The full variable domain, with the rest looked up from reference TRBV30 and TRBJ1-2, is SQTIHQWPATLVQPVGSPLSLECTVEGTSNPNLYWYRQAAGRGLQLLFYSVGIGQISSEVPQNLSASRPQDRQFILSSKKLLLSDSGFYLCAWSHDRGYSGYTFGSGTRLTVV.

This clone has only a few counts. The chain joins TRBV2 to TRBJ1-5; TRBD1 matches at 11 bases. Unmatched junction bases numbered 6, after V lost 8 bases and J lost 6 bases. The CDR3 has 14 amino acids. CDR1 is SNHLY, CDR2 FYNNEI, per germline. The chain's CDR3 is CASFRDRGGQPQHF. CDR3 bases: TGTGCCAGCTTCCGGGACAGGGGGGGTCAGCCCCAGCATTTT.

This clone occurred many times. This rearrangement joins TRBV13 to TRBJ2-5, with 7 bases matching TRBD1. Germline lookup yields CDR1 PRHDT and CDR2 FYEKMQ (reference sequence). V was clipped by 5 bases and J by 5 bases; unmatched bases: 11. The CDR3 covers 15 residues. The CDR3 here is CASSTRQGRKETQYF. CDR3 coding DNA: TGTGCCAGCAGCACCCGACAGGGTAGGAAGGAGACCCAGTACTTC.